This T cell receptor (beta chain) stems from a study of PD-1 blockade in classical Hodgkin lymphoma. Notes on the study in general: Exclusion was the outcome for patients who began nivolumab under 1 year after ASCT. Before treatment, TCR diversity in newly diagnosed patients was reportedly lower than in healthy donors.

Brentuximab vedotin exposure varied, and every patient relapsed after autologous stem cell transplantation. For this clone: Its antigen is currently unknown.

The CDR3 runs 14 residues. From germline, CDR1 is SQVTM and CDR2 ANQGSEA. V lost 7 bases to trimming and J lost 1 base, with 13 bases between them. The protocol was immunoSEQ multiplex PCR, while the TCRdb copy is restricted to in-frame clones and leaves out a portion. The sample includes 5,500 to 9,000 clones, approximately 77% of them seen just once. The TCR sequence derives from a human donor with classical Hodgkin lymphoma. Sequencing used peripheral blood mononuclear cells (PBMCs), obtained before the second cycle of nivolumab. The J gene is TRBJ1-4, the V gene TRBV29-1; D is possibly TRBD1 (5 bases). As DNA, the CDR3 is TGCAGCGCCCGGGGGGGGGTAACTAATGAAAAACTGTTTTTT. Translated: CSARGGVTNEKLFF. Using reference TRBV29-1 and TRBJ1-4 for the parts outside the CDR3, the full variable domain is SAVISQKPSRDICQRGTSLTIQCQVDSQVTMMFWYRQQPGQSLTLIATANQGSEATYESGFVIDKFPISRPNLTFSTLTVSNMSPEDSSIYLCSARGGVTNEKLFFGSGTQLSVL.